The 18 T cell receptor beta chains in this list originate from one sample, sequenced in a study of blood T cell repertoires in COVID-19. Using immunoSEQ multiplex PCR, the repertoire was profiled, and TCRdb retains in-frame clones only, with some absent. The sample yields 120,000 to 150,000 clones, about 80% seen once. The sequencing input was peripheral blood. The receptor set was obtained from a human donor in a cohort sampled during active COVID-19.

J is TRBJ2-3 and V is TRBV7-2, with D unclear. Germline CDR1 and CDR2: SGHTA and FQGNSA. This CDR3 is built from 15 residues. Trimming shortened V by 1 base and J by 6 bases, and 14 bases separated the two germline ends. The CDR3 DNA follows: TGTGCCAGCAGCTTAGTTGTCGGGTCGCAGGATACGCAGTATTTT. This sequence encodes CASSLVVGSQDTQYF.

This chain uses TRBV5-1 with TRBJ2-7, with 7 bases lining up with TRBD1. V lost 5 bases, J lost 0 bases, and 5 bases stayed unmatched. CDR1 is SGHRS, CDR2 YFSETQ, per germline. The CDR3 is 14 residues long. The CDR3 spells CASSGTAFSYEQYF. The CDR3 DNA reads as TGCGCCAGCAGTGGGACAGCATTCTCCTACGAGCAGTACTTC.

This clone was detected only a few times. The chain couples TRBV4-1 to TRBJ1-3, with D unclear. The CDR3 spans 12 residues. V lost 2 bases to trimming and J lost 8 bases, with 7 bases between them. Per germline, CDR1 MGHRA and CDR2 YSYEKL. The CDR3 DNA follows: TGCGCCAGCAGCCAACCCCTCGACACCATATATTTT. Translated: CASSQPLDTIYF.

A few counts support this clone. The chain links TRBV11-2 to TRBJ2-1, with 7 positions matching TRBD1. The CDR3 length is 16 residues. Germline loops: CDR1 SGHAT, CDR2 FQNNGV. The V gene end was trimmed by 4 bases and the J gene end by 0 bases; junction bases not matched to a gene: 6. In nucleotides, the CDR3 is TGTGCCAGCAGCTCTTACAGGGGAAGCTCCTACAATGAGCAGTTCTTC. Its translation is CASSSYRGSSYNEQFF.

The chain combines TRBV7-2 with TRBJ1-6, with 9 bases matching TRBD1. V was pared by 5 bases and J by 9 bases, with 8 bases of the junction left unmatched. The V gene's germline CDR1 is SGHTA and CDR2 FQGNSA. The CDR3 runs to 15 residues. CDR3 nucleotides: TGTGCCAGCAGCCTACGGACAGGGGCCGGTTCACCCCTCCACTTT. This codes for CASSLRTGAGSPLHF.

V gene TRBV5-5 combines with J gene TRBJ2-7; tentatively, D is TRBD2 (6 bases). The CDR3 runs 13 residues. CDR1 is SGHKS, CDR2 YYEKEE, per germline (reference sequence). Trimming took off 4 bases at V and 6 bases at J, with 14 bases between the two ends. The CDR3 sequence: CASSPDYRREQYF. Here the CDR3 DNA reads TGTGCCAGCAGCCCGGACTACCGGCGCGAGCAGTACTTC.

A few counts support this clone. The chain links TRBV14 to TRBJ1-6; D is possibly TRBD1 (5 bases). V was clipped by 2 bases and J by 7 bases, with 12 bases between them. From germline, CDR1 is SGHDN and CDR2 FVKESK. The CDR3 has 15 amino acids. The CDR3, as DNA: TGTGCCAGCAGCCAACAGGGTTTAGGGAATTCACCCCTCCACTTT. Amino acids: CASSQQGLGNSPLHF. The full variable domain, with the rest looked up from reference TRBV14 and TRBJ1-6, is EAGVTQFPSHSVIEKGQTVTLRCDPISGHDNLYWYRRVMGKEIKFLLHFVKESKQDESGMPNNRFLAERTGGTYSTLKVQPAELEDSGVYFCASSQQGLGNSPLHFGNGTRLTVT.

This sequence joins TRBV28 and TRBJ2-3; 13 nucleotides align to TRBD2. Per germline, CDR1 MDHEN and CDR2 SYDVKM. The CDR3 length is 17 residues. The V segment lost 3 bases and the J segment 2 bases; nucleotides outside the gene matches: 5. The CDR3 nucleotides are TGTGCCAGCAGTTTTCTACTAGCGGGGGGGCCCACAGATACGCAGTATTTT. Its protein product is CASSFLLAGGPTDTQYF.

The chain employs TRBV18 and TRBJ2-7, with D perhaps matching TRBD2 (6 bases). V was cut by 2 bases and J by 2 bases, with 13 bases left in between. CDR1 is KGHSH, CDR2 LQKENI, per germline. The CDR3 extends over 15 amino acids. The CDR3, as DNA: TGTGCCAGCTCACCAGGCGGGGCCATTCCCTACGAGCAGTACTTC. This gives the protein CASSPGGAIPYEQYF.

This chain connects TRBV14 to TRBJ1-2; tentatively, D is TRBD1 (6 bases). The CDR3 is 14 residues long. V was cut by 1 base and J by 4 bases, with 10 bases left in between. Germline CDR1 is SGHDN and CDR2 is FVKESK. The CDR3 here is CASSQVDRSYGYTF. The CDR3 nucleotides are TGTGCCAGCAGCCAAGTTGACAGGTCCTATGGCTACACCTTC.

J is TRBJ1-4 and V is TRBV6-1; TRBD1 agrees at 7 bases. This CDR3 is built from 15 residues. Trimming at V came to 0 bases and at J to 15 bases, leaving 13 bases not matched to a gene. Germline CDR1 and CDR2: MNHNS and SASEGT. CDR3 coding DNA: TGTGCCAGCAGTGAAGCGGCCCTTTCGACAGGGCCATTGTTTTTT. This sequence encodes CASSEAALSTGPLFF.

CDR3 loop: CASSLVAGALNEQFF. The DNA of the CDR3 is TGCGCCAGCAGCTTGGTAGCGGGGGCTCTAAATGAGCAGTTCTTC. This chain uses TRBV5-1 with TRBJ2-1; 9 bases fit TRBD2. CDR3 length: 15 residues. V dropped 0 bases and J dropped 7; count of bases not matched to a gene: 5. Germline V gene sequence: CDR1 SGHRS, CDR2 YFSETQ.

The chain is built from TRBV10-2 and TRBJ2-1; tentatively, D is TRBD1 (6 bases). Germline V CDR1 and CDR2: WSHSY, SAAADI. The CDR3 sequence is 13 residues long. V was clipped by 7 bases and J by 5 bases, with 12 bases between them. Written as DNA, the CDR3 is TGCGCCAGCATATCAACAGGGAACAATGAGCAGTTCTTC. This codes for CASISTGNNEQFF.

This chain connects TRBV7-9 to TRBJ2-6; 8 nucleotides agree with TRBD1. The germline gives CDR1 SEHNR, CDR2 FQNEAQ (reference sequence). Trimming took 5 bases from V and 0 from J; bases not matched to a gene: 12. CDR3 length equals 19 residues. Here the CDR3 reads CASSPLLQGVGSGANVLTF. The CDR3 DNA is TGTGCCAGCAGCCCGTTGCTACAGGGGGTTGGCTCTGGGGCCAACGTCCTGACTTTC.

This clone has more than one count but fewer than ten. This chain links TRBV4-2 with TRBJ1-1; the D is unclear. V was clipped by 0 bases and J by 0 bases, with 11 bases between them. The CDR3 is 16 amino acids. Germline V gene data show CDR1 as LGHNA and CDR2 as YNFKEQ. The CDR3 DNA sequence: TGTGCCAGCAGCCAAGAGATCGGTATCATGAACACTGAAGCTTTCTTT. It is translated as CASSQEIGIMNTEAFF.

The V and J genes are TRBV9 and TRBJ2-1; tentatively, D is TRBD1 (5 bases). The V and J ends lost 4 bases and 7 bases respectively, with 15 bases between them. Germline V gives CDR1 SGDLS, CDR2 YYNGEE. The CDR3 totals 14 residues. CDR3 residues: CASSSSGLGNEQFF. In DNA form, the CDR3 reads TGTGCCAGCAGCTCATCAGGGTTAGGGAATGAGCAGTTCTTC.

This clone occurred once. The CDR3 is CASSLLGGATDTQYF. The CDR3 coding sequence is TGCGCCAGCAGCTTGCTCGGGGGGGCCACAGATACGCAGTATTTT. J is TRBJ2-3 and V is TRBV5-1, with 8 bases matching TRBD2. J was trimmed by 2 bases and V by 1 base; bases with no gene match: 3. The CDR3 has 15 residues. Germline V gene lookup returns CDR1 SGHRS and CDR2 YFSETQ.

V and J are TRBV27 and TRBJ2-7; 12 positions match TRBD1. V lost 3 bases and J lost 2; bases outside the gene matches: 8. Per germline, CDR1 MNHEY and CDR2 SMNVEV (reference sequence). The CDR3 length is 17 residues. The CDR3 reads CASSLSGTGGIPYEQYF. The CDR3 nucleotides read TGTGCCAGCAGTTTGTCCGGGACAGGGGGCATTCCCTACGAGCAGTACTTC.